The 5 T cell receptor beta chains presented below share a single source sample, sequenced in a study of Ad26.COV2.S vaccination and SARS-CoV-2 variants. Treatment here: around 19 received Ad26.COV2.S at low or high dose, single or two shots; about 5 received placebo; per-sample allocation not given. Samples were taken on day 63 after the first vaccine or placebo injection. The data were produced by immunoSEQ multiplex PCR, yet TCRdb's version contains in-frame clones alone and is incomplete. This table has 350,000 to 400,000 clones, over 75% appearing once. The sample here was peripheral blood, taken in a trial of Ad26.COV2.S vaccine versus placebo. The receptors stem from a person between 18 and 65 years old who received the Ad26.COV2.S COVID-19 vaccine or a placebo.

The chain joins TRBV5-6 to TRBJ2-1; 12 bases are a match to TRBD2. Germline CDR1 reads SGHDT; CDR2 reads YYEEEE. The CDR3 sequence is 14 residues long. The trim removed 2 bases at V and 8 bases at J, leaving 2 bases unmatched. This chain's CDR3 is CASSLLAGGDEQFF. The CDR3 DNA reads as TGTGCCAGCAGCTTACTAGCGGGAGGCGATGAGCAGTTCTTC.

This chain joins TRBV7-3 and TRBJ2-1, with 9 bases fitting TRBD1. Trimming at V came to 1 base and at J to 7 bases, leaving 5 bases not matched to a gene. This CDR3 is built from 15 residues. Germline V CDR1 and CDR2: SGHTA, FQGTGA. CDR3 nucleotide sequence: TGTGCCAGCAGCTTAAGGGGACAGGGAGTGAATGAGCAGTTCTTC. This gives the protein CASSLRGQGVNEQFF.

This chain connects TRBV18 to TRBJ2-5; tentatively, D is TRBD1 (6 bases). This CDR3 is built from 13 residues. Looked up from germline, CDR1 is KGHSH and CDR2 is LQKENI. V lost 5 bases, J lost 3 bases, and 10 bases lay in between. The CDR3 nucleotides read TGTGCCAGCTCATCAAACAGGGAAGAGACCCAGTACTTC. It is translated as CASSSNREETQYF.

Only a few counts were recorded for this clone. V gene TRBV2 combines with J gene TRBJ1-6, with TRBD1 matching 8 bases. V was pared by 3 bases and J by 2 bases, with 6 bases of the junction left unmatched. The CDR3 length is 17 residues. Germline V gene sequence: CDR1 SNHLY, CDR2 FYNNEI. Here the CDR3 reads CASSDETGVPYNSPLHF. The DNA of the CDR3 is TGTGCCAGCAGTGATGAGACAGGGGTTCCCTATAATTCACCCCTCCACTTT.

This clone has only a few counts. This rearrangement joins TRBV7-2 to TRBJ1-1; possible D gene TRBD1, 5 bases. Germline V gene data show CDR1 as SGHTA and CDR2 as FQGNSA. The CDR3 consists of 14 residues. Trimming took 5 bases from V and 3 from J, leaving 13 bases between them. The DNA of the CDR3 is TGTGCCAGCAGCATCCCCGGGGCGTACACTGAAGCTTTCTTT. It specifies CASSIPGAYTEAFF.